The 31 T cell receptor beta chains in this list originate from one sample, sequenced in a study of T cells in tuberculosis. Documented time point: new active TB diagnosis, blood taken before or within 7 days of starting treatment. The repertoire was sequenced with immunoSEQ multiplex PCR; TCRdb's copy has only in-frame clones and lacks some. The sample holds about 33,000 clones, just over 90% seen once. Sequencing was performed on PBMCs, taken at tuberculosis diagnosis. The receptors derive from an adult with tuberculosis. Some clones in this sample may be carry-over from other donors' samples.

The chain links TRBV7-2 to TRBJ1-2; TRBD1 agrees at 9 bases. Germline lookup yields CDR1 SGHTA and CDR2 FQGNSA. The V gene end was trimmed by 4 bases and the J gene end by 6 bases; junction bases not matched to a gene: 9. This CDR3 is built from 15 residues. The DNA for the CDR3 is TGTGCCAGCAGCTCTTACCGGGACAGGGAGAATGGCTACACCTTC. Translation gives CASSSYRDRENGYTF.

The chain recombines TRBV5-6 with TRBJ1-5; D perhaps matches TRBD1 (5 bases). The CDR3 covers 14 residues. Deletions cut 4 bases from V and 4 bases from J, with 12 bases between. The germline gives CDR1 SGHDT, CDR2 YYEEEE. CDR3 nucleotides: TGTGCCAGCAGCCTCGAAGGGGCAAATCAGCCCCAGCATTTT. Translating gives CASSLEGANQPQHF.

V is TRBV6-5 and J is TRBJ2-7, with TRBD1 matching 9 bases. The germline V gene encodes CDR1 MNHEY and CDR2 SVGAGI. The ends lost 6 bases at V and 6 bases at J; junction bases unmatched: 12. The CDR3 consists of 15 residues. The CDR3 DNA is TGTGCCAGCAGGGCCGGAGGGACAGGGACCTCCGAGCAGTACTTC. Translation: CASRAGGTGTSEQYF.

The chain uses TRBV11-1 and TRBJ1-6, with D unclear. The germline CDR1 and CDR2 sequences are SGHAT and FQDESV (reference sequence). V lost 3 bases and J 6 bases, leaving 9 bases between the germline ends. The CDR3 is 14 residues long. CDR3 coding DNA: TGTGCCAGCAGCTTTCCAGGATTTAATTCACCCCTCCACTTT. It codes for CASSFPGFNSPLHF.

For the CDR3, the DNA is TGTGCCAGCAGCTTAGGAGGGGCAGTCCTCTCCTATAATTCACCCCTCCACTTT. Protein: CASSLGGAVLSYNSPLHF. The V gene is TRBV13, the J gene TRBJ1-6; perhaps TRBD1 as D (5 bases). Germline CDR1 and CDR2: PRHDT and FYEKMQ (reference sequence). The CDR3 sequence is 18 residues long. Between the trimmed V and J ends, which lost 0 bases and 0 bases, there was a span of 12 bases.

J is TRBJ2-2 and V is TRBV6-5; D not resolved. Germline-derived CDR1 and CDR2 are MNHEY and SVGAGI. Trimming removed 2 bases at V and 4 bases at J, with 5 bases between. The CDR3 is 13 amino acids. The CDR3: CASSYLSTGELFF. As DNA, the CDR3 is TGTGCCAGCAGTTACCTAAGCACCGGGGAGCTGTTTTTT.

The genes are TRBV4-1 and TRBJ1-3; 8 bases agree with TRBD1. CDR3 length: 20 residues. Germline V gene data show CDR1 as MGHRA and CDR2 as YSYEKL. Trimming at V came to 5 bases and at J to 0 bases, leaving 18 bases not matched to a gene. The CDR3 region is CASSYNPKQDRVDSGNTIYF. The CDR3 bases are TGCGCCAGCAGCTATAACCCTAAGCAGGACAGGGTGGACTCTGGAAACACCATATATTTT.

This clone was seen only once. CDR3 sequence reads: CASSQTFLTRRYGYTF. DNA of the CDR3: TGCGCCAGCAGCCAAACCTTTCTGACCAGGCGCTATGGCTACACCTTC. The chain employs TRBV4-1 and TRBJ1-2; D is unresolved. Germline CDR1 reads MGHRA; CDR2 reads YSYEKL. This CDR3 spans 16 amino acids. The V end was cut by 2 bases, the J end by 4 bases, with 17 bases between.

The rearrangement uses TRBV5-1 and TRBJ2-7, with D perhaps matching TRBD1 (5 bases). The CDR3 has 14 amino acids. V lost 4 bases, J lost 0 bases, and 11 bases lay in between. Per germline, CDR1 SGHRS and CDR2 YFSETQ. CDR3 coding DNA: TGCGCCAGCAGCCAACCGGACATCTCCTACGAGCAGTACTTC. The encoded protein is CASSQPDISYEQYF.

The CDR3 loop reads CSVVGGTGELFF. The CDR3 DNA is TGCAGCGTTGTCGGGGGCACCGGGGAGCTGTTTTTT. The V and J genes are TRBV29-1 and TRBJ2-2; a weak D match, TRBD2 (6 bases). The CDR3 runs to 12 residues. Germline assignment: CDR1 SQVTM and CDR2 ANQGSEA. V lost 4 bases to trimming and J lost 4 bases, with 7 bases between them.

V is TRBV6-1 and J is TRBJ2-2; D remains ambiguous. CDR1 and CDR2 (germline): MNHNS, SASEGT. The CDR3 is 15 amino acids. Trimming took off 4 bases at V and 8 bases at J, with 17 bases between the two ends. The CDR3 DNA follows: TGTGCCAGCAGTGGAGGTGGTATGTCGTCTGGGGAGCTGTTTTTT. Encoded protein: CASSGGGMSSGELFF.

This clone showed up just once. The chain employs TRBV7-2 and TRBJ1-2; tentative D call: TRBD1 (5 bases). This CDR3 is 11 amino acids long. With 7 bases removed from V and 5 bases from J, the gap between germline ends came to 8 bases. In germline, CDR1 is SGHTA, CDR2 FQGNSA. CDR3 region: CASTGGYGYTF. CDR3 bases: TGTGCCAGCACCGGGGGGTATGGCTACACCTTC.

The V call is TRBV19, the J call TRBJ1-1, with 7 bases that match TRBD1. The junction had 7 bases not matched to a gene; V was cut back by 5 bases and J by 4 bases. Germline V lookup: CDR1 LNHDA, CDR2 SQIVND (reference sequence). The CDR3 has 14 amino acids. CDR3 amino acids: CASSSLYRGTEAFF. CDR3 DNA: TGTGCCAGTAGTTCCCTGTACAGGGGCACTGAAGCTTTCTTT.

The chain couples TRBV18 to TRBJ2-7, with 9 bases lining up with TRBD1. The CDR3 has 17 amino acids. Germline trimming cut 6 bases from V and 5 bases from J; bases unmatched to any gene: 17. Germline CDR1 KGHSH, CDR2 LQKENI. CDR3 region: CASSLAWGGTGSNEQYF. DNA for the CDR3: TGTGCCAGCTCCCTAGCCTGGGGCGGGACAGGGTCGAACGAGCAGTACTTC.

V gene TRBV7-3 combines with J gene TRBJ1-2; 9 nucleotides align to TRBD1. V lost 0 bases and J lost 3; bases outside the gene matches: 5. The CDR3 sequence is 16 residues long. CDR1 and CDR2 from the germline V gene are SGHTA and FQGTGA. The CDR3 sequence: CASSLTGRTGDYGYTF. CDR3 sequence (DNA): TGTGCCAGCAGCTTAACCGGCCGGACAGGGGACTATGGCTACACCTTC.

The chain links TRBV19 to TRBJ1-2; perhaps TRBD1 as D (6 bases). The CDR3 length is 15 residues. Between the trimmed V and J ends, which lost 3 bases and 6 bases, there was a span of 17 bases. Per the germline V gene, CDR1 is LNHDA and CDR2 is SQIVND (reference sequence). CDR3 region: CASSIIMDRTNGYTF. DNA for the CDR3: TGTGCCAGTAGTATTATTATGGACAGAACAAATGGCTACACCTTC.

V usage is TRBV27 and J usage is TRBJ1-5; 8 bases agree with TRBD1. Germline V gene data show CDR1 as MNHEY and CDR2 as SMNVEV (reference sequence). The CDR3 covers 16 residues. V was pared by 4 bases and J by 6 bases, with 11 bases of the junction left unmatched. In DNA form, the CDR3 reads TGTGCCAGCAGTTCGTACACTGGACAGGGTGGTCAGCCCCAGCATTTT. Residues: CASSSYTGQGGQPQHF.

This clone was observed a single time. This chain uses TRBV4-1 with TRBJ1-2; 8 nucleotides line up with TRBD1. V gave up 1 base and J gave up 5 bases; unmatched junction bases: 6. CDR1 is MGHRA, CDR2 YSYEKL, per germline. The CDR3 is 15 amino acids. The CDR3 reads CASSQGGTGRYGYTF. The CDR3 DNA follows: TGCGCCAGCAGCCAAGGTGGGACAGGCCGATATGGCTACACCTTC.

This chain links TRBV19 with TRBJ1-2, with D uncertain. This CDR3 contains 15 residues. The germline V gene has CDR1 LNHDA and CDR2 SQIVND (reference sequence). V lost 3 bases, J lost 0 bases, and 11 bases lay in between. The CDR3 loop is CASSMTSEANYGYTF. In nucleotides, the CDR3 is TGTGCCAGTAGTATGACCTCTGAGGCTAACTATGGCTACACCTTC.

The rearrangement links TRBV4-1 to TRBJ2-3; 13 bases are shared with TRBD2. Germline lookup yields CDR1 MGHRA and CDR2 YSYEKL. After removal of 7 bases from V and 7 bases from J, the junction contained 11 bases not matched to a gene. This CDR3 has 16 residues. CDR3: CASTAPLAGGRHTQYF. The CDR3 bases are TGCGCCAGCACCGCCCCACTAGCGGGGGGGCGTCATACGCAGTATTTT.

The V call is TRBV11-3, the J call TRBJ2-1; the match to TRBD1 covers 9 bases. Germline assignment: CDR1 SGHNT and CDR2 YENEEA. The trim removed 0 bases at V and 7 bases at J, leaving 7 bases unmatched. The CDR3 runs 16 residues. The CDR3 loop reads CASSLDSGTGSNEQFF. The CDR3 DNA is TGTGCCAGCAGCTTAGATTCCGGGACAGGGTCTAATGAGCAGTTCTTC.

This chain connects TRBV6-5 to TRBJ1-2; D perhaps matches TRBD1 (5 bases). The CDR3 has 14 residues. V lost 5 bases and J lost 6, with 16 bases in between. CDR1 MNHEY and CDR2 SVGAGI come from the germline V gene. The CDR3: CASSQRLTANGYTF. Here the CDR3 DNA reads TGTGCCAGCAGTCAACGCCTGACAGCGAATGGCTACACCTTC.

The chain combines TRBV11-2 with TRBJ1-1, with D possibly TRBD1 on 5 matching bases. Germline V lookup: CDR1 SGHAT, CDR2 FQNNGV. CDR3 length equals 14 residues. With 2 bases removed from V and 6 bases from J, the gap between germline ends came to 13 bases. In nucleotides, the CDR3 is TGTGCCAGCAGCTTAACAGGCCTGGGGTCTGAAGCTTTCTTT. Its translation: CASSLTGLGSEAFF.

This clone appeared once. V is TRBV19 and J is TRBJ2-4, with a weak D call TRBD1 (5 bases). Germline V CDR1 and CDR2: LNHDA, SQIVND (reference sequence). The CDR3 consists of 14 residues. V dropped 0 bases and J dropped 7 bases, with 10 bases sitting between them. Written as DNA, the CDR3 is TGTGCCAGTAGTATAGATCCAGGGCGGAACATTCAGTACTTC. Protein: CASSIDPGRNIQYF.

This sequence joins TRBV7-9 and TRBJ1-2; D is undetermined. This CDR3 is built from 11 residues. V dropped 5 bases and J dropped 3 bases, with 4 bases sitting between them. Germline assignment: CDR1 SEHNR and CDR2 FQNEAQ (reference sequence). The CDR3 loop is CASSPYYGYTF. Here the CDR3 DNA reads TGTGCCAGCAGCCCCTACTATGGCTACACCTTC. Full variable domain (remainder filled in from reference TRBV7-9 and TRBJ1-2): DTGVSQNPRHKITKRGQNVTFRCDPISEHNRLYWYRQTLGQGPEFLTYFQNEAQLEKSRLLSDRFSAERPKGSFSTLEIQRTEQGDSAMYLCASSPYYGYTFGSGTRLTVV.

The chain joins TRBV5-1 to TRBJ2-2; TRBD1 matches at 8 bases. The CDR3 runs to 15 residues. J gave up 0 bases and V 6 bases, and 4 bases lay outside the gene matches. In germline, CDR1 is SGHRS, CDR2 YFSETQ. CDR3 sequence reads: CASNLQGANTGELFF. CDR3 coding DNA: TGCGCCAGCAACTTACAGGGGGCGAACACCGGGGAGCTGTTTTTT. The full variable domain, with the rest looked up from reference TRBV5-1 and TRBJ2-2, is KAGVTQTPRYLIKTRGQQVTLSCSPISGHRSVSWYQQTPGQGLQFLFEYFSETQRNKGNFPGRFSGRQFSNSRSEMNVSTLELGDSALYLCASNLQGANTGELFFGEGSRLTVL.

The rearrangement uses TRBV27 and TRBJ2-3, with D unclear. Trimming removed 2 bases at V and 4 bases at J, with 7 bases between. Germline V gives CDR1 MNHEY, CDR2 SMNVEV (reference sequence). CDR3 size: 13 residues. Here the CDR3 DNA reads TGTGCCAGCAGTTTAACAGACGCAGATACGCAGTATTTT. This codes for CASSLTDADTQYF.

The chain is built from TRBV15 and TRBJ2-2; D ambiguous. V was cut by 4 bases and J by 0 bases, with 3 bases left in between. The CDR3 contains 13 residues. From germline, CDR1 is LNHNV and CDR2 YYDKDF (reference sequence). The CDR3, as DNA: TGTGCCACCAGCACAGCGAACACCGGGGAGCTGTTTTTT. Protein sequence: CATSTANTGELFF.

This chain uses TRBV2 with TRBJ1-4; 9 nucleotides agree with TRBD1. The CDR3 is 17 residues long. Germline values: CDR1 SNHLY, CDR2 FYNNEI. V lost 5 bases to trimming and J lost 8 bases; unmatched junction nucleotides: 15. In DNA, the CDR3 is TGTGCCAGCAGTCTGGTCACCGTGGACAGGGGTGGGGAAAAACTGTTTTTT. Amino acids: CASSLVTVDRGGEKLFF. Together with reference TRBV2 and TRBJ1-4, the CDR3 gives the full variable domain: EPEVTQTPSHQVTQMGQEVILRCVPISNHLYFYWYRQILGQKVEFLVSFYNNEISEKSEIFDDQFSVERPDGSNFTLKIRSTKLEDSAMYFCASSLVTVDRGGEKLFFGSGTQLSVL.

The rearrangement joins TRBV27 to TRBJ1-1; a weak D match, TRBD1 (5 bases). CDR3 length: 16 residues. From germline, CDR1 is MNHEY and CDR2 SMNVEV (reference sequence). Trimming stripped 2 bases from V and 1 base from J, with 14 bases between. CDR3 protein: CASSLSGGLGNTEAFF. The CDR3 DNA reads TGTGCCAGCAGTTTAAGCGGGGGATTGGGGAACACTGAAGCTTTCTTT.

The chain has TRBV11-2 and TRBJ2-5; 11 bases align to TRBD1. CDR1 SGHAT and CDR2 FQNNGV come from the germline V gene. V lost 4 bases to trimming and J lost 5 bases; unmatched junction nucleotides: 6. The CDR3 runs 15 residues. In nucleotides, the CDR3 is TGTGCCAGCAGCTCAAGGACAGGGGGCGGGGAGACCCAGTACTTC. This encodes CASSSRTGGGETQYF.